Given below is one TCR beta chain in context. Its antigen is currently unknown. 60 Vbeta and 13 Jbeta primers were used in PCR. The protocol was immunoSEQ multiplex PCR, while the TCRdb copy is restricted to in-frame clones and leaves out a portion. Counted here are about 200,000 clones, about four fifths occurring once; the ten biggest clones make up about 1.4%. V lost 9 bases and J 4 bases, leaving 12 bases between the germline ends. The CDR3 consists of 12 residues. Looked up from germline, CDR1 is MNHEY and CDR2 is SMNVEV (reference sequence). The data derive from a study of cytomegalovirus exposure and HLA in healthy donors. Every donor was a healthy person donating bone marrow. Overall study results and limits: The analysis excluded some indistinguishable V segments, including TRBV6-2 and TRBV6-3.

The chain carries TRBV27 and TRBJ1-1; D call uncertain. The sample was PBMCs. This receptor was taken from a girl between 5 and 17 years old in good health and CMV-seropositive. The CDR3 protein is CASSGGRTEAFF. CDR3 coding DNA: TGTGCCAGTAGCGGCGGTCGCACTGAAGCTTTCTTT.